Presented here are 21 T cell receptor beta chains from one specimen sequenced in a study of shared clonotypes between healthy human individuals. Naive CD8 cells were CD45RO-negative, positively selected for CCR7, excluding terminally differentiated effector memory CD45RA+ cells. TCRdb keeps only in-frame clones here, not all; method: immunoSEQ multiplex PCR. Of about 820,000 clones detected, about 91% appear once; the ten largest clones hold less than 25%. The sample comprised naive CD8+ T cells sorted from blood. These receptor sequences come from a man under 40 in good health.

The gene calls are TRBV15 and TRBJ2-3, with 7 bases matching TRBD1. This CDR3 is built from 15 residues. V was pared by 4 bases and J by 1 base, with 5 bases of the junction left unmatched. Germline assignment: CDR1 LNHNV and CDR2 YYDKDF (reference sequence). The DNA of the CDR3 is TGTGCCACCAGCACTTCCACAGGGGGCACAGATACGCAGTATTTT. Encoded protein: CATSTSTGGTDTQYF.

The CDR3, as DNA: TGTGCCAGCAGCTTGGGGGGGTCTACCGGCAATGAGCAGTTCTTC. It specifies CASSLGGSTGNEQFF. The chain has TRBV5-5 and TRBJ2-1; D is possibly TRBD1 or TRBD2 (5 bases each). CDR1 SGHKS and CDR2 YYEKEE come from the germline V gene (reference sequence). V was shortened by 0 bases and J by 6 bases, with 13 bases between the two germline ends. This CDR3 is built from 15 residues.

This chain joins TRBV27 and TRBJ2-7; TRBD1 matches at 8 bases. With V trimmed by 7 bases and J by 0 bases, 5 bases remained unmatched. CDR1 is MNHEY and CDR2 is SMNVEV in the germline V gene (reference sequence). The CDR3 has 14 amino acids. The CDR3 protein is CASKTGGYSYEQYF. The CDR3 DNA reads TGTGCCAGCAAAACAGGGGGATACTCCTACGAGCAGTACTTC.

This clone has a single count. This chain joins TRBV30 and TRBJ2-7; a possible D gene is TRBD1 (6 bases). V gave up 4 bases and J gave up 7 bases, with 14 bases separating them. The CDR3 spans 12 residues. Germline lookup yields CDR1 GTSNPN and CDR2 SVGIG (reference sequence). The CDR3 region has the DNA TGTGCCTGGACAAGCCCCAGGGGAGAGCAGTACTTC. Translating gives CAWTSPRGEQYF.

This clone came up once. The chain is built from TRBV27 and TRBJ2-7; TRBD2 agrees at 12 bases. Trimming at V came to 4 bases and at J to 3 bases, leaving 7 bases not matched to a gene. Germline-derived CDR1 and CDR2 are MNHEY and SMNVEV (reference sequence). The CDR3 contains 16 residues. CDR3 amino acids: CASSSLAGGLVYEQYF. In DNA, the CDR3 is TGTGCCAGCAGTTCCCTAGCGGGAGGGCTAGTCTACGAGCAGTACTTC.

This chain joins TRBV7-6 and TRBJ2-1; either TRBD1 or TRBD2 may supply D (5 bases each). Germline lookup yields CDR1 SGHVS and CDR2 FNYEAQ. The CDR3 is 14 amino acids. Trimming cost V 4 bases and J 6 bases, with 13 bases left between them. CDR3 in amino acids: CASSWDVGRNEQFF. The DNA of the CDR3 is TGTGCCAGCAGCTGGGACGTAGGTCGCAATGAGCAGTTCTTC.

V usage is TRBV29-1 and J usage is TRBJ1-1; 7 nucleotides align to TRBD1. V lost 0 bases to trimming and J lost 5 bases; unmatched junction nucleotides: 6. The CDR3 has 14 amino acids. Germline V gene sequence: CDR1 SQVTM, CDR2 ANQGSEA. The chain's CDR3 is CSVEDLTTGTEAFF. In DNA form, the CDR3 reads TGCAGCGTTGAAGATTTAACGACAGGGACTGAAGCTTTCTTT.

The chain joins TRBV6-6 to TRBJ2-3, with TRBD2 identical over 12 bases. This CDR3 spans 15 amino acids. V gave up 7 bases and J gave up 4 bases; unmatched junction bases: 6. Germline loops: CDR1 MNHNY, CDR2 SVGAGI (reference sequence). The CDR3 loop is CASNLLAGGADTQYF. DNA of the CDR3: TGTGCCAGCAACTTACTAGCGGGAGGAGCAGATACGCAGTATTTT.

As regards this clone: Different DNA sequences within this sample yield the same CDR3. The chain carries TRBV19 and TRBJ2-1, with D perhaps TRBD2 (5 bases). Germline V gives CDR1 LNHDA, CDR2 SQIVND (reference sequence). This CDR3 spans 15 amino acids. Trimming stripped 2 bases from V and 0 bases from J, with 8 bases between. DNA of the CDR3: TGTGCCAGTAGTATAAGCGGAAGCTCCTACAATGAGCAGTTCTTC. Protein: CASSISGSSYNEQFF.

Concerning this clone itself: This specimen includes other DNA sequences encoding the same CDR3. The chain uses TRBV5-1 and TRBJ2-1, with D tentatively TRBD2 (5 bases). Germline CDR1 reads SGHRS; CDR2 reads YFSETQ. Trimming cost V 4 bases and J 6 bases, with 11 bases left between them. The CDR3 has 13 amino acids. Written as DNA, the CDR3 is TGCGCCAGCAGCCTTGGACTGAGCAATGAGCAGTTCTTC. It translates to CASSLGLSNEQFF.

This CDR3 is CASSILSTPYNEQFF. For the CDR3, the DNA is TGTGCCAGTAGTATACTCAGCACCCCCTACAATGAGCAGTTCTTC. J is TRBJ2-1 and V is TRBV19; no firm D call. The V end lost 2 bases, the J end lost 2 bases, and 10 bases lay between the germline ends. The CDR3 loop spans 15 amino acids. Germline CDR1 LNHDA, CDR2 SQIVND (reference sequence). The full variable domain, its missing parts supplied by reference TRBV19 and TRBJ2-1, is DGGITQSPKYLFRKEGQNVTLSCEQNLNHDAMYWYRQDPGQGLRLIYYSQIVNDFQKGDIAEGYSVSREKKESFPLTVTSAQKNPTAFYLCASSILSTPYNEQFFGPGTRLTVL.

Remarks on this clone: A far more abundant clone sits one base away, making this likely a read error. The chain couples TRBV7-6 to TRBJ2-1; D call uncertain. Trimming took 1 base from V and 7 from J, leaving 5 bases between them. This CDR3 comprises 12 residues. Germline V CDR1 and CDR2: SGHVS, FNYEAQ. The CDR3 sequence is CASSLVVNEQFF. CDR3 bases: TGTGCCAGCAGCTTAGTAGTTAATGAGCAGTTCTTC.

The rearrangement uses TRBV27 and TRBJ1-1; tentative D call: TRBD1 (5 bases). V lost 2 bases to trimming and J lost 7 bases, with 8 bases between them. Germline CDR1 and CDR2: MNHEY and SMNVEV (reference sequence). The length of the CDR3 is 12 residues. The CDR3 nucleotides are TGTGCCAGCAGTTTAACTCAGGGTGAAGCTTTCTTT. It translates to CASSLTQGEAFF.

The genes are TRBV9 and TRBJ2-1; 7 nucleotides line up with TRBD2. The CDR3 is 15 residues long. Germline V CDR1 and CDR2: SGDLS, YYNGEE. J lost 8 bases, V lost 0 bases, and 8 bases had no gene match. CDR3 sequence reads: CASSVEGLVVDEQFF. The DNA of the CDR3 is TGTGCCAGCAGCGTAGAAGGACTAGTCGTCGATGAGCAGTTCTTC.

The chain employs TRBV7-9 and TRBJ2-1; no clear D gene. Looked up from germline, CDR1 is SEHNR and CDR2 is FQNEAQ (reference sequence). V was cut by 7 bases and J by 1 base, with 14 bases left in between. This CDR3 comprises 15 residues. DNA for the CDR3: TGTGCCAGCACCTTCGCTTCGTGGTCCTACAATGAGCAGTTCTTC. Protein: CASTFASWSYNEQFF.

This chain connects TRBV2 to TRBJ2-1, with D possibly TRBD1 on 6 matching bases. V dropped 7 bases and J dropped 7 bases, with 8 bases sitting between them. Germline V gene lookup returns CDR1 SNHLY and CDR2 FYNNEI. The length of the CDR3 is 11 residues. The DNA of the CDR3 is TGTGCCAGCAACAGGGAGAATGAGCAGTTCTTC. It encodes CASNRENEQFF.

The V call is TRBV7-9, the J call TRBJ2-2; 12 nucleotides match TRBD2. The CDR3 contains 18 residues. J gave up 0 bases and V 4 bases, and 6 bases lay outside the gene matches. Germline values: CDR1 SEHNR, CDR2 FQNEAQ (reference sequence). The CDR3 region is CASSYWTSGNANTGELFF. CDR3 DNA: TGTGCCAGCAGCTACTGGACTAGCGGGAACGCGAACACCGGGGAGCTGTTTTTT.

The rearrangement joins TRBV28 to TRBJ1-2; D ambiguous. Trimming took 3 bases from V and 4 from J, leaving 18 bases between them. Per the germline V gene, CDR1 is MDHEN and CDR2 is SYDVKM. This CDR3 contains 16 residues. CDR3 protein: CASSFLEQSPIYGYTF. CDR3 DNA sequence: TGTGCCAGCAGTTTCCTAGAACAGAGTCCCATCTATGGCTACACCTTC.

CDR3 amino acids: CASSLRTGFEQYF. CDR3 bases: TGTGCCAGCAGTTTAAGGACAGGGTTCGAGCAGTACTTC. The rearrangement uses TRBV27 and TRBJ2-7; 8 positions agree with TRBD1. There are 13 residues in the CDR3. Germline loops: CDR1 MNHEY, CDR2 SMNVEV (reference sequence). Unmatched junction bases numbered 3, after V lost 2 bases and J lost 6 bases.

The J gene is TRBJ1-4, the V gene TRBV11-2, with no clear D. Trimming took 3 bases from V and 13 from J, leaving 12 bases between them. The CDR3 runs to 12 residues. Germline CDR1 is SGHAT and CDR2 is FQNNGV. CDR3 in DNA: TGTGCCAGCAGCTTGGAGGGTGAAGTACTGTTTTTT. Translation: CASSLEGEVLFF.

This rearrangement joins TRBV4-1 to TRBJ2-7; D is possibly TRBD1 (6 bases). The CDR3 sequence is 15 residues long. V lost 6 bases, J lost 0 bases, and 15 bases lay in between. The germline CDR1 and CDR2 sequences are MGHRA and YSYEKL. The chain's CDR3 is CASRPVTGISYEQYF. CDR3 DNA: TGCGCCAGCAGACCTGTTACAGGGATCTCCTACGAGCAGTACTTC.